Sequencing of this T cell receptor (beta chain) was carried out in a study of cytomegalovirus exposure and HLA in healthy donors. Turning to this clone: Its antigen is currently unknown.

Regarding the study as a whole: According to an earlier analysis, most TCR beta V segments yielded productive rearrangements about 87% or about 30% of the time. Overall, roughly 170 TCR beta chains were annotated as cytomegalovirus-associated.

It was with 60 Vbeta and 13 Jbeta primers that the PCR ran. Some clones are missing from TCRdb's copy, which holds only in-frame ones; the method was immunoSEQ multiplex PCR. The sample shows fewer than 150,000 clones, over 75% of them seen only once. The clonotype was recovered from a man aged 30 to 39 in good health. The sequenced sample was PBMCs.

As DNA, the CDR3 is TGTGCCAGCAGCTTCACTAGCTACAATGAGCAGTTCTTC. Translating it yields CASSFTSYNEQFF. The chain couples TRBV25-1 to TRBJ2-1, with D possibly matching TRBD2 (5 bases). Germline lookup yields CDR1 MGHDK and CDR2 SYGVNS. The CDR3 is made up of 13 amino acids. Deletions cut 6 bases from V and 3 bases from J, with 9 bases between.